This passage covers 28 T cell receptor beta chains from one sample sequenced in a study of shared clonotypes between healthy human individuals. Cells designated naive CD8 were CD45RO-negative and were positively selected for CCR7, with terminally differentiated effector memory CD45RA+ cells excluded. The assay was immunoSEQ multiplex PCR, and TCRdb's table has in-frame clones only and misses some. Of millions of clones listed, about 95% were seen once; the top ten hold more than 0.95%. Specimen: naive CD8+ T cells sorted from blood. Receptors originate from a man aged 18 to 29 in good health.

This clone has more than one count but fewer than ten. The rearrangement links TRBV2 to TRBJ2-7; TRBD2 is a possible D gene (5 bases). The CDR3 is 13 residues long. Germline CDR1 SNHLY, CDR2 FYNNEI. V dropped 0 bases and J dropped 3 bases, with 6 bases sitting between them. The CDR3 bases are TGTGCCAGCAGTGAAGCTGAGGGCTACGAGCAGTACTTC. Residues: CASSEAEGYEQYF.

The genes are TRBV4-2 and TRBJ1-2; possible D gene TRBD1, 6 bases. Germline assignment: CDR1 LGHNA and CDR2 YNFKEQ. Trimming took off 0 bases at V and 3 bases at J, with 20 bases between the two ends. The CDR3 length is 18 residues. Here the CDR3 reads CASSQDSDRSVGHYGYTF. The CDR3, as DNA: TGTGCCAGCAGCCAAGATAGCGACAGGAGTGTGGGTCACTATGGCTACACCTTC.

The rearrangement joins TRBV7-9 to TRBJ1-1; D is possibly TRBD1 (5 bases). The V end lost 1 base, the J end lost 3 bases, and 9 bases lay between the germline ends. This CDR3 region has 14 residues. In germline, CDR1 is SEHNR, CDR2 FQNEAQ (reference sequence). The CDR3 sequence: CASSLDRTHTEAFF. The CDR3 coding sequence is TGTGCCAGCAGCTTAGACAGGACGCACACTGAAGCTTTCTTT. The variable domain in full, with the rest retrieved from reference TRBV7-9 and TRBJ1-1, is DTGVSQNPRHKITKRGQNVTFRCDPISEHNRLYWYRQTLGQGPEFLTYFQNEAQLEKSRLLSDRFSAERPKGSFSTLEIQRTEQGDSAMYLCASSLDRTHTEAFFGQGTRLTVV.

In the case of this clone: This may stem from a read error, because a much larger clone lies one nucleotide away. Other DNA sequences within the sample encode an identical CDR3. This rearrangement joins TRBV27 to TRBJ1-1; D call uncertain. Germline V lookup: CDR1 MNHEY, CDR2 SMNVEV (reference sequence). The V end lost 3 bases, the J end lost 1 base, and 6 bases lay between the germline ends. The CDR3 covers 13 residues. The CDR3 DNA reads TGTGCCAGCAGTTTGCAGGCGAACACTGAAGCTTTCTTT. As protein: CASSLQANTEAFF.

V is TRBV13 and J is TRBJ2-5; no definite D call. The germline CDR1 and CDR2 sequences are PRHDT and FYEKMQ (reference sequence). The CDR3 covers 16 residues. V dropped 4 bases and J dropped 5 bases, with 20 bases sitting between them. The CDR3 here is CASSSTRTPAGETQYF. The CDR3 DNA follows: TGTGCCAGCAGCTCGACCCGGACGCCGGCCGGGGAGACCCAGTACTTC.

This sequence joins TRBV6-4 and TRBJ2-5; the D is unclear. Germline CDR1 is MRHNA and CDR2 is SNTAGT. The V end was cut by 3 bases, the J end by 1 base, with 6 bases between. The CDR3 runs 13 residues. Here the CDR3 DNA reads TGTGCCAGCAGTGAGAGCTGCCAAGAGACCCAGTACTTC. Its protein product is CASSESCQETQYF.

This chain joins TRBV29-1 and TRBJ1-1, with no clear D. From germline, CDR1 is SQVTM and CDR2 ANQGSEA. Trimming took off 1 base at V and 2 bases at J, with 8 bases between the two ends. The CDR3 length is 13 residues. CDR3 region: CSVEVTDNTEAFF. CDR3 DNA sequence: TGCAGCGTTGAAGTGACGGATAACACTGAAGCTTTCTTT. The complete variable domain, with remaining parts taken from reference TRBV29-1 and TRBJ1-1, reads SAVISQKPSRDICQRGTSLTIQCQVDSQVTMMFWYRQQPGQSLTLIATANQGSEATYESGFVIDKFPISRPNLTFSTLTVSNMSPEDSSIYLCSVEVTDNTEAFFGQGTRLTVV.

The gene calls are TRBV9 and TRBJ1-1; D is unresolved. V gave up 0 bases and J gave up 0 bases, with 9 bases separating them. Germline values: CDR1 SGDLS, CDR2 YYNGEE. The CDR3 has 15 residues. The CDR3 sequence is CASSVVMDLNTEAFF. The CDR3 DNA reads TGTGCCAGCAGCGTAGTTATGGATTTGAACACTGAAGCTTTCTTT.

This clone appeared a single time. The chain carries TRBV30 and TRBJ2-2; TRBD2 aligns across 7 bases. Germline-derived CDR1 and CDR2 are GTSNPN and SVGIG (reference sequence). CDR3 length: 12 residues. The ends lost 8 bases at V and 0 bases at J; junction bases unmatched: 0. The CDR3 loop reads CAREANTGELFF. The CDR3 DNA sequence: TGTGCCCGGGAGGCGAACACCGGGGAGCTGTTTTTT. Based on the CDR3 plus reference TRBV30 and TRBJ2-2, the full variable domain is SQTIHQWPATLVQPVGSPLSLECTVEGTSNPNLYWYRQAAGRGLQLLFYSVGIGQISSEVPQNLSASRPQDRQFILSSKKLLLSDSGFYLCAREANTGELFFGEGSRLTVL.

As concerns this clone: In the same sample, other DNA sequences code for this CDR3. The chain is built from TRBV4-1 and TRBJ2-2; 10 bases are a match to TRBD2. CDR3 length equals 15 residues. Per germline, CDR1 MGHRA and CDR2 YSYEKL. V lost 4 bases, J lost 5 bases, and 4 bases stayed unmatched. The chain's CDR3 is CASSLAGGGTGELFF. In nucleotides, the CDR3 is TGCGCCAGCAGCCTAGCGGGGGGAGGAACCGGGGAGCTGTTTTTT.

The genes are TRBV13 and TRBJ2-1; D gene unclear. Trimming left V 0 bases short and J 0 bases short, with 15 bases between. The CDR3 covers 18 residues. Per the germline V gene, CDR1 is PRHDT and CDR2 is FYEKMQ (reference sequence). The CDR3 spells CASSLGPAFPFSYNEQFF. In DNA form, the CDR3 reads TGTGCCAGCAGCTTAGGCCCAGCCTTCCCGTTCTCCTACAATGAGCAGTTCTTC.

The chain couples TRBV11-1 to TRBJ1-1; D may be TRBD1 (5 bases). V was pared by 5 bases and J by 11 bases, with 15 bases between. Germline CDR1 reads SGHAT; CDR2 reads FQDESV (reference sequence). The CDR3 spans 12 residues. The CDR3 nucleotides are TGTGCCAGCAGCCGCGGCACGGGGGACGCTTTCTTT. Translated: CASSRGTGDAFF.

J is TRBJ2-3 and V is TRBV7-9; no firm D call. Between the trimmed V and J ends, which lost 6 bases and 5 bases, there was a span of 6 bases. Germline assignment: CDR1 SEHNR and CDR2 FQNEAQ (reference sequence). This CDR3 region has 11 residues. CDR3 sequence: CASRVLDTQYF. The CDR3 nucleotides are TGTGCCAGCAGGGTTTTAGATACGCAGTATTTT.

The chain recombines TRBV4-1 with TRBJ1-6; D remains unclear. The CDR3 extends over 16 amino acids. V dropped 0 bases and J dropped 3 bases, with 9 bases sitting between them. From germline, CDR1 is MGHRA and CDR2 YSYEKL. The CDR3 reads CASSQESVSYNSPLHF. CDR3 bases: TGCGCCAGCAGCCAAGAATCCGTTAGCTATAATTCACCCCTCCACTTT.

The chain uses TRBV6-1 and TRBJ2-3; TRBD2 might be the D (5 bases). Trimming stripped 0 bases from V and 1 base from J, with 11 bases between. Germline V gene data show CDR1 as MNHNS and CDR2 as SASEGT. CDR3 length: 16 amino acids. CDR3: CASSEAAERGTDTQYF. The CDR3 DNA follows: TGTGCCAGCAGTGAAGCCGCAGAGAGGGGCACAGATACGCAGTATTTT.

J is TRBJ1-2 and V is TRBV13, with D unresolved. Deletions cut 4 bases from V and 6 bases from J, with 18 bases between. CDR3 length: 15 residues. CDR1 is PRHDT, CDR2 FYEKMQ, per germline (reference sequence). The CDR3 spells CASSWGMQVNNGYTF. CDR3 DNA: TGTGCCAGCAGCTGGGGAATGCAGGTTAATAATGGCTACACCTTC.

The V gene is TRBV19, the J gene TRBJ2-7; possible D gene TRBD1, 5 bases. V lost 6 bases and J lost 2, with 17 bases in between. The CDR3 sequence is 15 residues long. Germline assignment: CDR1 LNHDA and CDR2 SQIVND (reference sequence). CDR3 region: CASSTGGHTAYEQYF. The CDR3 nucleotides read TGTGCCAGTAGCACGGGCGGACATACCGCCTACGAGCAGTACTTC.

The chain recombines TRBV30 with TRBJ1-2; 11 positions agree with TRBD1. V shed 2 bases, J shed 6 bases, and the junction held 8 bases outside the gene matches. This CDR3 contains 15 residues. Germline assignment: CDR1 GTSNPN and CDR2 SVGIG (reference sequence). CDR3 nucleotides: TGTGCCTGGAGTCCCGGGACAGGGGGAGGTAATGGCTACACCTTC. Its protein product is CAWSPGTGGGNGYTF.

This sequence joins TRBV13 and TRBJ2-1; D assignment may be TRBD1 or TRBD2 (6 bases each). The germline V gene has CDR1 PRHDT and CDR2 FYEKMQ (reference sequence). The CDR3 has 16 amino acids. V was cut by 3 bases and J by 2 bases, with 14 bases left in between. The CDR3 here is CASSLGGSGPYNEQFF. As DNA, the CDR3 is TGTGCCAGCAGCTTGGGGGGCTCTGGTCCCTACAATGAGCAGTTCTTC.

The chain is built from TRBV5-4 and TRBJ2-7; TRBD1 matches 10 bases. Per germline, CDR1 SGHNT and CDR2 YYREEE (reference sequence). Unmatched junction bases numbered 9, after V lost 4 bases and J lost 5 bases. The CDR3 contains 15 residues. The CDR3 coding sequence is TGTGCCAGCAGCCTTCCGGGACAGGGGAGGAACGAGCAGTACTTC. This translates into CASSLPGQGRNEQYF.

This chain links TRBV6-1 with TRBJ2-7; D is ambiguous. CDR1 and CDR2 from the germline V gene are MNHNS and SASEGT. This CDR3 region has 15 residues. V was trimmed by 1 base and J by 2 bases, leaving 12 bases between them. The CDR3 coding sequence is TGTGCCAGCAGTGAAGGGGCAAACCCTGCCTACGAGCAGTACTTC. This sequence encodes CASSEGANPAYEQYF.

In this sample, this clone turned up once. V gene TRBV10-1 combines with J gene TRBJ2-7, with 11 bases fitting TRBD2. V trimming: 1 base; J trimming: 11 bases; junction bases outside the gene matches: 13. Germline CDR1 is WNHNN and CDR2 is SYGVQD (reference sequence). CDR3 length equals 16 residues. CDR3 sequence (DNA): TGCGCCAGCAGTGAGTTGGAGGGATTAGCGGGAGGGCCGAAGTACTTC. This sequence encodes CASSELEGLAGGPKYF.

The chain combines TRBV27 with TRBJ2-3; the match to TRBD1 covers 8 bases. V was clipped by 7 bases and J by 4 bases; unmatched bases: 13. The CDR3 is made up of 16 amino acids. Germline CDR1 reads MNHEY; CDR2 reads SMNVEV (reference sequence). The CDR3 reads CASTLTGTGTSDTQYF. CDR3 DNA sequence: TGTGCCAGCACCCTTACCGGGACAGGTACCTCAGATACGCAGTATTTT.

The chain joins TRBV6-5 to TRBJ2-3; D remains unclear. The CDR3 runs to 15 residues. V dropped 7 bases and J dropped 2 bases, with 16 bases sitting between them. Per germline, CDR1 MNHEY and CDR2 SVGAGI. In nucleotides, the CDR3 is TGTGCCAGCAACTTTATTTCCGACAACACAGATACGCAGTATTTT. Translating gives CASNFISDNTDTQYF.

V and J are TRBV5-1 and TRBJ2-5; TRBD2 matches 8 bases. This CDR3 comprises 15 residues. After removal of 2 bases from V and 2 bases from J, the junction contained 5 bases not matched to a gene. CDR1 SGHRS and CDR2 YFSETQ come from the germline V gene. CDR3 loop: CASSFWREAQETQYF. The CDR3 nucleotides read TGCGCCAGCAGCTTTTGGCGGGAGGCACAAGAGACCCAGTACTTC.

J is TRBJ2-1 and V is TRBV6-5, with D unresolved. Germline V lookup: CDR1 MNHEY, CDR2 SVGAGI. V lost 8 bases to trimming and J lost 2 bases, with 4 bases between them. This CDR3 is built from 11 residues. The DNA for the CDR3 is TGTGCCAGCGCAGCCTACAATGAGCAGTTCTTC. This encodes CASAAYNEQFF.

The CDR3 region is CASSGDPGFNEQFF. DNA of the CDR3: TGTGCCAGCAGTGGCGACCCGGGGTTTAATGAGCAGTTCTTC. The chain employs TRBV6-5 and TRBJ2-1; possibly TRBD2 for D (5 bases). V was cut by 5 bases and J by 7 bases, with 15 bases left in between. This CDR3 comprises 14 residues. Germline-derived CDR1 and CDR2 are MNHEY and SVGAGI.

The chain carries TRBV2 and TRBJ1-2; 7 bases line up with TRBD1. The J segment lost 4 bases and the V segment lost 5 bases, leaving 10 bases of the junction unmatched. CDR1 SNHLY and CDR2 FYNNEI come from the germline V gene. This CDR3 contains 15 residues. The CDR3 loop is CASSNPTGSGYGYTF. The CDR3, as DNA: TGTGCCAGCAGTAACCCGACAGGGTCGGGCTATGGCTACACCTTC.